The rows below give T cell receptor beta chains drawn from one sample of a study of shared T cell receptors in the human thymus. This table comes from immunoSEQ multiplex PCR, and its TCRdb copy is limited to in-frame clones, with some not included. The data contain 500,000 to 550,000 clones, about 80% of them singletons. Another study also made use of these data, one on human thymus T cells.

What was sequenced was thymocytes. The receptors stem from a boy under two years old with a congenital heart defect. CDR3s include the opening cysteine and the closing phenylalanine or tryptophan. A D gene is named only where the DNA matches it firmly. Where a row states a size, it is once, few, many or the class of an expanded clone; other rows omit it.

TRBJ2-7 | NA | TRBV5-4 | NA | CASSSLQDPYEQYF | TGTGCCAGCAGCTCATTACAGGACCCCTACGAGCAGTACTTC
TRBJ2-3 | NA | TRBV4-2 | TRBD1 | CASSQDVGTGESLTDTQYF | TGTGCCAGCAGCCAAGACGTGGGGACAGGGGAAAGTCTCACAGATACGCAGTATTTT
TRBJ1-5 | NA | TRBV5-8 | NA | CASSSRGSFRESNQPQHF | TGTGCCAGCAGCTCCCGGGGGTCGTTCAGGGAGAGCAATCAGCCCCAGCATTTT
TRBJ1-5 | few | TRBV7-2 | NA | CASSQGFGNQPQHF | TGTGCCAGCAGCCAGGGGTTTGGCAATCAGCCCCAGCATTTT
TRBJ1-2 | NA | TRBV6-5 | NA | CASSEKQGGGYTF | TGTGCCAGCAGTGAGAAACAGGGCGGTGGCTACACCTTC
TRBJ2-1 | NA | TRBV27 | TRBD1 | CASIQRGQGTYNEQFF | TGTGCCAGCATACAAAGAGGACAGGGAACTTACAATGAGCAGTTCTTC
TRBJ2-7 | NA | TRBV28 | NA | CASRQQGEEQYF | TGTGCCAGCAGACAACAGGGAGAGGAGCAGTACTTC
TRBJ2-2 | NA | TRBV5-8 | NA | CASSLEQATGELFF | TGTGCCAGCAGCTTGGAACAGGCCACCGGGGAGCTGTTTTTT
TRBJ1-1 | NA | TRBV5-4 | NA | CASSSQGTEAFF | TGTGCCAGCAGCTCGCAGGGGACTGAAGCTTTCTTT
TRBJ2-2 | NA | TRBV2 | TRBD2 | CASGRVSGANTGELFF | TGTGCCAGCGGAAGAGTTAGCGGGGCGAACACCGGGGAGCTGTTTTTT
TRBJ2-7 | NA | TRBV28 | TRBD1 | CASSARDSLLVPYEQYF | TGTGCCAGCAGTGCCCGGGACAGCCTACTCGTACCCTACGAGCAGTACTTC
TRBJ1-5 | NA | TRBV30 | TRBD1 | CAWSSEQGLFQPQHF | TGTGCCTGGAGCTCTGAACAGGGGCTGTTTCAGCCCCAGCATTTT
TRBJ2-1 | NA | TRBV7-9 | NA | CASSDHPTGKVYNEQFF | TGTGCCAGCAGCGACCACCCCACCGGGAAAGTATACAATGAGCAGTTCTTC
TRBJ2-2 | few | TRBV5-4 | TRBD2 | CASSSTGTSDFTGELFF | TGTGCCAGCAGTTCAACCGGGACTAGCGACTTCACCGGGGAGCTGTTTTTT
TRBJ2-4 | once | TRBV5-6 | NA | CASSFQGKNIQYF | TGTGCCAGCAGCTTCCAGGGCAAAAACATTCAGTACTTC
TRBJ2-7 | few | TRBV7-6 | TRBD2 | CASSRSGSTGEQYF | TGTGCCAGCAGCCGTAGCGGGAGTACCGGCGAGCAGTACTTC
TRBJ2-1 | NA | TRBV5-1 | TRBD2 | CASSSTSGAPNEQFF | TGCGCCAGCAGCTCGACTAGCGGGGCGCCCAATGAGCAGTTCTTC
TRBJ2-7 | once | TRBV7-2 | NA | CASSLATGVEGYEQYF | TGTGCCAGCAGCTTAGCGACTGGCGTTGAAGGCTACGAGCAGTACTTC
TRBJ2-4 | NA | TRBV19 | TRBD2 | CASSIVLAGGLAKNIQYF | TGTGCCAGTAGTATAGTACTAGCGGGAGGCCTAGCCAAAAACATTCAGTACTTC
TRBJ1-2 | NA | TRBV6-4 | TRBD1 | CASSDPGRTGVSLTLNYGYTF | TGTGCCAGCAGTGACCCCGGAAGGACAGGGGTCTCACTCACCCTTAACTATGGCTACACCTTC
TRBJ2-3 | NA | TRBV2 | TRBD2 | CASSEAGLAGGGSDTQYF | TGTGCCAGCAGTGAAGCTGGACTAGCGGGAGGGGGGTCAGATACGCAGTATTTT
TRBJ2-7 | NA | TRBV2 | NA | CASSEGLAYEQYF | TGTGCCAGCAGTGAGGGACTGGCCTACGAGCAGTACTTC
TRBJ1-1 | NA | TRBV30 | TRBD1 | CAWRVCRGDTEAFF | TGTGCCTGGAGGGTTTGCAGGGGGGACACTGAAGCTTTCTTT
TRBJ2-5 | NA | TRBV7-2 | NA | CASLPGQGQETQYF | TGTGCCAGCCTCCCCGGGCAGGGACAAGAGACCCAGTACTTC
TRBJ1-4 | few | TRBV30 | TRBD1 | CAWSADRVGEKLFF | TGTGCCTGGAGTGCAGACAGGGTAGGGGAAAAACTGTTTTTT
TRBJ1-2 | NA | TRBV6-5 | NA | CASSYSDKYGYTF | TGTGCCAGCAGTTACTCGGACAAATATGGCTACACCTTC
TRBJ2-7 | NA | TRBV2 | TRBD2 | CASSGRPGLAGEVGEQYF | TGTGCCAGCAGTGGGAGACCGGGACTAGCGGGAGAAGTGGGGGAGCAGTACTTC
TRBJ2-3 | NA | TRBV6-4 | NA | CASSDGPTDTQYF | TGTGCCAGCAGTGATGGGCCCACAGATACGCAGTATTTT
TRBJ2-1 | NA | TRBV4-2 | TRBD2 | CASSQAGLAGSSYNEQFF | TGTGCCAGCAGCCAGGCGGGACTAGCGGGTAGCTCCTACAATGAGCAGTTCTTC
TRBJ2-7 | NA | TRBV25-1 | TRBD2 | CASSEYPASGSREQYF | TGTGCCAGCAGTGAATACCCGGCTAGCGGTTCGCGGGAGCAGTACTTC
TRBJ2-7 | few | TRBV6-5 | NA | CASSYAFVGVYEQYF | TGTGCCAGCAGTTACGCGTTTGTAGGGGTCTACGAGCAGTACTTC
TRBJ2-3 | NA | TRBV5-1 | NA | CASSFPRSYPDTQYF | TGCGCCAGCAGCTTCCCTCGGAGCTACCCGGATACGCAGTATTTT
TRBJ2-1 | NA | TRBV9 | NA | CASTRSGTPYNEQFF | TGTGCCAGCACCCGATCCGGGACTCCGTACAATGAGCAGTTCTTC
TRBJ1-5 | NA | TRBV28 | TRBD1 | CASSFGQVSNQPQHF | TGTGCCAGCAGTTTTGGACAGGTTAGCAATCAGCCCCAGCATTTT
TRBJ2-1 | NA | TRBV2 | TRBD2 | CASNRSGAYNEQFF | TGTGCCAGCAACCGAAGCGGGGCCTACAATGAGCAGTTCTTC
TRBJ2-2 | once | TRBV5-1 | NA | CASRSIPNTGELFF | TGCGCCAGCAGATCTATACCGAACACCGGGGAGCTGTTTTTT
TRBJ2-3 | NA | TRBV5-1 | TRBD2 | CASSLALRLAGYTDTQYF | TGCGCCAGCAGCTTGGCCCTTCGACTAGCGGGATACACAGATACGCAGTATTTT
TRBJ2-5 | few | TRBV27 | NA | CASRSPSQNEETQYF | TGTGCCAGCAGGTCCCCCTCTCAGAACGAAGAGACCCAGTACTTC
TRBJ1-5 | NA | TRBV6-6 | TRBD1 | CASSCRDRGLQPQHF | TGTGCCAGCAGCTGCCGGGACAGGGGGCTTCAGCCCCAGCATTTT
TRBJ2-7 | NA | TRBV11-3 | NA | CASSLDSYREFSYEQYF | TGTGCCAGCAGCCTCGATTCATACAGGGAGTTCTCCTACGAGCAGTACTTC
TRBJ2-7 | NA | TRBV7-9 | TRBD2 | CASSASGRNVVYEQYF | TGTGCCAGCAGCGCAAGCGGGAGGAATGTAGTATACGAGCAGTACTTC
TRBJ1-4 | NA | TRBV12-5 | TRBD1 | CASGLTGGEKLFF | TGTGCTAGTGGTTTGACAGGGGGTGAAAAACTGTTTTTT
TRBJ1-4 | NA | TRBV4-3 | TRBD1 | CASSQVYRGIWEKLFF | TGCGCCAGCAGCCAAGTGTACAGGGGGATTTGGGAAAAACTGTTTTTT
TRBJ2-3 | NA | TRBV5-1 | NA | CASSLREMGTDTQYF | TGCGCCAGCAGCTTGCGGGAAATGGGCACAGATACGCAGTATTTT
TRBJ2-7 | NA | TRBV6-1 | NA | CASSEGGSFSSYEQYF | TGTGCCAGCAGTGAAGGTGGTAGCTTTAGCTCCTACGAGCAGTACTTC
TRBJ1-5 | once | TRBV5-6 | NA | CASSLGPAAYSNQPQHF | TGTGCCAGCAGCTTGGGGCCGGCGGCTTATAGCAATCAGCCCCAGCATTTT
TRBJ2-3 | NA | TRBV7-4 | TRBD1 | CASSPDRPTSTDTQYF | TGTGCCAGCAGCCCGGACAGGCCTACTAGCACAGATACGCAGTATTTT
TRBJ2-7 | NA | TRBV18 | TRBD2 | CASSPRTGTSGSGEQYF | TGTGCCAGCTCACCACGGACCGGGACTAGCGGGAGTGGCGAGCAGTACTTC
TRBJ2-3 | NA | TRBV4-3 | TRBD2 | CASSQDLTSGHTPDTQYF | TGCGCCAGCAGCCAAGATTTGACTAGCGGGCACACCCCAGATACGCAGTATTTT
TRBJ2-7 | NA | TRBV2 | NA | CASSEPGSGGITEQYF | TGTGCCAGCAGTGAACCTGGGAGCGGAGGAATTACCGAGCAGTACTTC
TRBJ2-1 | NA | TRBV5-6 | TRBD2 | CASSLLAGDDNEQFF | TGTGCCAGCAGCCTCTTGGCGGGAGACGACAATGAGCAGTTCTTC